The next 7 T cell receptor beta chains were all read from a single sample in a study of OX40 agonist ivuxolimab in advanced cancers. Data came from immunoSEQ multiplex PCR; TCRdb stores just in-frame clones and leaves some out. The data contain about 64,000 clones, 84% of them seen just once; the ten biggest clones take up roughly 9.8%. The sequencing used CD4+ or CD8+ T cells sorted from blood, collected in a trial of the OX40 agonist ivuxolimab. These receptors were taken from an adult with an advanced solid tumor such as melanoma, head and neck, liver or kidney cancer.

The V call is TRBV7-2, the J call TRBJ1-5, with TRBD1 identical over 8 bases. The CDR3 loop spans 13 amino acids. Germline loops: CDR1 SGHTA, CDR2 FQGNSA. J gave up 10 bases and V 5 bases, and 7 bases lay outside the gene matches. The CDR3 DNA follows: TGTGCCAGCAGCCCCGACAGGGGTGAACCCCAGCATTTT. Its protein is CASSPDRGEPQHF. The variable domain in full, with the rest retrieved from reference TRBV7-2 and TRBJ1-5, is GAGVSQSPSNKVTEKGKDVELRCDPISGHTALYWYRQSLGQGLEFLIYFQGNSAPDKSGLPSDRFSAERTGGSVSTLTIQRTQQEDSAVYLCASSPDRGEPQHFGDGTRLSIL.

This clone occurred once. The chain carries TRBV13 and TRBJ2-7, with D hard to call. Germline CDR1 is PRHDT and CDR2 is FYEKMQ (reference sequence). The CDR3 runs to 11 residues. Trimming shortened V by 5 bases and J by 0 bases, and 2 bases separated the two germline ends. In DNA form, the CDR3 reads TGTGCCAGCAGCCGCTCCTACGAGCAGTACTTC. It specifies CASSRSYEQYF.

The genes are TRBV18 and TRBJ2-7; possibly TRBD2 for D (7 bases). In germline, CDR1 is KGHSH, CDR2 LQKENI. Between the trimmed V and J ends, which lost 6 bases and 2 bases, there was a span of 14 bases. There are 14 residues in the CDR3. This CDR3 reads CASSRGAVTYEQYF. The CDR3 DNA follows: TGTGCCAGCTCCCGGGGGGCAGTCACCTACGAGCAGTACTTC. Looking up the rest from reference TRBV18 and TRBJ2-7 gives the full variable domain: NAGVMQNPRHLVRRRGQEARLRCSPMKGHSHVYWYRQLPEEGLKFMVYLQKENIIDESGMPKERFSAEFPKEGPSILRIQQVVRGDSAAYFCASSRGAVTYEQYFGPGTRLTVT.

CDR3 in amino acids: CASSLGAGDSYNEQFF. CDR3 DNA sequence: TGCGCCAGCAGCTTGGGTGCGGGGGACTCCTACAATGAGCAGTTCTTC. The chain uses TRBV5-1 and TRBJ2-1; 7 nucleotides match TRBD2. The length of the CDR3 is 16 residues. V dropped 0 bases and J dropped 0; count of bases not matched to a gene: 3. In germline, CDR1 is SGHRS, CDR2 YFSETQ.

V is TRBV14 and J is TRBJ1-2, with D unclear. CDR1 and CDR2 (germline): SGHDN, FVKESK. With 1 base removed from V and 8 bases from J, the gap between germline ends came to 11 bases. This CDR3 contains 13 residues. The CDR3: CASSQVKDGGYTF. DNA of the CDR3: TGTGCCAGCAGCCAAGTTAAGGATGGAGGCTACACCTTC.

This clone was picked up one time. This chain joins TRBV9 and TRBJ1-5, with D possibly matching TRBD1 (5 bases). The CDR3 contains 15 residues. Per the germline V gene, CDR1 is SGDLS and CDR2 is YYNGEE. Trimming took off 4 bases at V and 4 bases at J, with 15 bases between the two ends. In DNA form, the CDR3 reads TGTGCCAGCAGCCCCAGTCCAGGGCCGAATCAGCCCCAGCATTTT. Translation: CASSPSPGPNQPQHF.

This clone was counted only a few times. The chain recombines TRBV4-3 with TRBJ1-5, with D possibly TRBD1 on 6 matching bases. This CDR3 is built from 18 residues. Germline V gene lookup returns CDR1 LGHNA and CDR2 YSLEER. The V and J ends lost 0 bases and 4 bases respectively, with 19 bases between them. The CDR3 DNA reads as TGCGCCAGCAGCCAAGATTTCCGCAGAGGGACAAAAAATCAGCCCCAGCATTTT. Amino acids: CASSQDFRRGTKNQPQHF.